This TCR beta chain originates from a study of CD8 T cells in ankylosing spondylitis. Study-wide findings and caveats: What appeared characteristic of ankylosing spondylitis blood was a TCR beta motif of eight highly homologous variants. Previously reported in reactive arthritis synovial fluid and blood were some of the motif variants. Disease-linked clones displayed a CD8+ phenotype and appeared relatively rarely in peripheral blood. Disease-linked clones reportedly showed significant enrichment in matched ankylosing spondylitis synovial fluid.

Preparation of TCR beta libraries was done by quantitative 5'-RACE with molecular barcodes. TCRdb used MiXCR to reprocess the 5' RACE reads, holding one entry per CDR3 protein. The table includes roughly 300,000 distinct CDR3 sequences, approximately 8% detected once. Germline assignment: CDR1 MDHEN and CDR2 SYDVKM. CDR3 length equals 13 residues. V lost 3 bases, J lost 4 bases, and 9 bases lay in between. This clonotype was counted ten times or more. Its antigen is not identified. The material sequenced was blood, either unsorted or a sorted T cell fraction (not recorded which). The origin of this receptor is a male donor with ankylosing spondylitis. This sequence joins TRBV28 and TRBJ2-5, with unresolved D. This CDR3 is CASSFRTRETQYF. In DNA form, the CDR3 reads TGTGCCAGCAGTTTTCGGACCAGAGAGACCCAGTACTTC.